This TCR beta chain was identified during a study of shared clonotypes between healthy human individuals. The germline V gene encodes CDR1 SGHAT and CDR2 FQNNGV. CDR3 size: 12 residues. Trimming took off 3 bases at V and 3 bases at J, with 5 bases between the two ends. Study results and limitations: Roughly 5% of naive CD4 clonotypes were common to a handful of donors.

Assay: immunoSEQ multiplex PCR; the TCRdb copy retains only in-frame clones and omits some. Of around 1.6 million clones in the sample, 95% to 99% were seen once. With regard to this clone: The antigen is not known.

The chain has TRBV11-2 and TRBJ2-5, with D uncertain. The receptor comes from a young man in good health. The specimen was naive CD4+ T cells sorted from blood. Documented subset: CD45RA+ positively selected. The CDR3 loop reads CASSFWEETQYF. In nucleotides, the CDR3 is TGTGCCAGCAGCTTCTGGGAAGAGACCCAGTACTTC.